This TCR beta chain came from a study of T cells in women clearing cervical HPV infection. Method: immunoSEQ multiplex PCR; TCRdb's copy keeps in-frame clones and lacks some. Reported are around 30,000 clones; the ten largest clones contain about 22%. Study-level results: Controls had more TRBV6-7 (approximately 0.15%) than cases (approximately 0.11%).

On this clone itself: Its antigen is not known. An end of the junction differs from the germline gene, which may be a read error. The missing CDR3 end, 3 residues past where the read stops, is filled in from the germline J gene.

Prevalent HPV16 infections were excluded; only incident single HPV16 infections included. Germline V CDR1 and CDR2: SSHAT, FNYEAQ (reference sequence). The CDR3 loop spans 16 amino acids. The source is a woman between 18 and 75 years old with a cervical HPV16 infection that either progressed to CIN3+ or cleared (not recorded which). The sequenced sample was blood buffy coat. The V and J genes are TRBV7-7 and TRBJ2-1; 7 bases line up with TRBD2. CDR3 bases read: TGTGCTAGCAGCTTAGGATCCAGCGGGATATACAATGAG. As protein: CASSLGSSGIYNE. The entire CDR3 sequence reads CASSLGSSGIYNEQFF.